This T cell receptor (beta chain) was recovered during a study of response to subunit inactivated influenza vaccine. Study-wide results and limits: It was suggested by the authors that few new T cells are recruited by each seasonal influenza vaccination.

TCRdb reprocessed the RT-PCR reads with MiXCR, giving one entry per CDR3 protein. The data show over 450,000 distinct CDR3 sequences, with approximately 13% seen just once and around 13% held by the top ten. Only a few counts were recorded for this clonotype. The antigen is undetermined. Deletions cut 10 bases from V and 8 bases from J, with 15 bases between. Germline V gives CDR1 SNHLY, CDR2 FYNNEI. This CDR3 region has 12 residues. This specimen consisted of PBMCs from blood, obtained roughly 46 days after vaccination. This sequence joins TRBV2 and TRBJ2-1, with a weak D call TRBD2 (5 bases). The TCR originated in a man over 45 who received an inactivated influenza vaccine. CDR3 bases: TGTGCCACCTCTATGCCCGGGGATGAGCAGTTCTTC. Translated, it gives CATSMPGDEQFF.